The 23 T cell receptor beta chains below were found in one sample sequenced in a study of T cell responses to AZD1222 COVID-19 vaccine. Libraries were prepared by immunoSEQ multiplex PCR; TCRdb keeps only in-frame clonotypes and omits some of them. The repertoire consists of approximately 180,000 clones, with about 93% occurring once and the leading ten covering about 1%. Source: peripheral blood, taken 28 days after the second dose of the MenACWY control vaccine. The source is an adult who received the MenACWY meningococcal vaccine as a control.

The gene calls are TRBV18 and TRBJ2-7; 8 nucleotides line up with TRBD2. After removal of 3 bases from V and 2 bases from J, the junction contained 15 bases not matched to a gene. The CDR3 contains 18 residues. Germline values: CDR1 KGHSH, CDR2 LQKENI. The DNA of the CDR3 is TGTGCCAGCTCACCCTTAGCCCCCTCTAGCGGGTTTACCTACGAGCAGTACTTC. It codes for CASSPLAPSSGFTYEQYF.

The CDR3 protein is CASSYPQEGTEAFF. The CDR3 DNA reads TGTGCCAGCAGTTACCCACAGGAGGGGACTGAAGCTTTCTTT. J is TRBJ1-1 and V is TRBV6-2 or TRBV6-3; possible D gene TRBD1, 5 bases. CDR1 and CDR2 (germline): MNHEY, SVGEGT. V lost 2 bases and J 5 bases, leaving 12 bases between the germline ends. This CDR3 spans 14 amino acids.

This clone was recorded once. The CDR3 bases are TGTGCCAGCAGCGTAGGGACTATCGGCTCCTACAATGAGCAGTTCTTC. Translation gives CASSVGTIGSYNEQFF. The chain couples TRBV9 to TRBJ2-1; TRBD2 might be the D (6 bases). Trimming shortened V by 0 bases and J by 0 bases, and 10 bases separated the two germline ends. Germline V CDR1 and CDR2: SGDLS, YYNGEE. The CDR3 length is 16 residues.

This rearrangement joins TRBV7-2 to TRBJ2-5; D not resolved. In germline, CDR1 is SGHTA, CDR2 FQGNSA. Trimming shortened V by 3 bases and J by 5 bases, and 13 bases separated the two germline ends. This CDR3 comprises 14 residues. The CDR3 coding sequence is TGTGCCAGCAGCTTGGCAGGACGAATGGAGACCCAGTACTTC. Its protein product is CASSLAGRMETQYF.

This chain uses TRBV5-5 with TRBJ2-7; D is undetermined. The CDR3 totals 14 residues. Trimming removed 0 bases at V and 1 base at J, with 8 bases between. Germline values: CDR1 SGHKS, CDR2 YYEKEE (reference sequence). The CDR3 region is CASSLGTVSYEQYF. In DNA form, the CDR3 reads TGTGCCAGCAGCTTGGGGACGGTGTCCTACGAGCAGTACTTC.

V usage is TRBV4-2 and J usage is TRBJ1-4; 9 bases are a match to TRBD1. The CDR3 is 15 residues long. Per germline, CDR1 LGHNA and CDR2 YNFKEQ. J lost 5 bases, V lost 1 base, and 2 bases had no gene match. CDR3 amino acids: CASSQVGTGNEKLFF. In DNA form, the CDR3 reads TGTGCCAGCAGCCAAGTCGGGACAGGGAATGAAAAACTGTTTTTT.

This rearrangement joins TRBV10-3 to TRBJ1-1; the D is unclear. Germline V gene lookup returns CDR1 ENHRY and CDR2 SYGVKD. There are 16 residues in the CDR3. Trimming took off 6 bases at V and 1 base at J, with 18 bases between the two ends. Here the CDR3 reads CAISESYSLGNTEAFF. The CDR3 DNA follows: TGTGCCATCAGCGAGAGTTACAGCCTAGGGAACACTGAAGCTTTCTTT.

The chain carries TRBV11-1 and TRBJ1-2; D possibly corresponds to TRBD1 (6 bases). Germline V gives CDR1 SGHAT, CDR2 FQDESV (reference sequence). Trimming took 2 bases from V and 4 from J, leaving 17 bases between them. The CDR3 totals 16 residues. The CDR3 spells CASSLSPRGGTYGYTF. The DNA for the CDR3 is TGTGCCAGCAGCTTATCGCCACGAGGGGGGACCTATGGCTACACCTTC.

The J gene is TRBJ2-1, the V gene TRBV28; D may be TRBD1 (5 bases). The CDR3 spans 13 residues. Germline values: CDR1 MDHEN, CDR2 SYDVKM. The V and J ends lost 3 bases and 4 bases respectively, with 7 bases between them. CDR3: CASSFDSYNEQFF. For the CDR3, the DNA is TGTGCCAGCAGTTTCGACAGTTACAATGAGCAGTTCTTC.

This chain joins TRBV2 and TRBJ1-2, with TRBD1 as a possible D gene (6 bases). V lost 7 bases and J lost 8, with 17 bases in between. Germline CDR1 is SNHLY and CDR2 is FYNNEI. The CDR3 is 13 amino acids. The CDR3: CASNRETGRGYTF. CDR3 nucleotide sequence: TGTGCCAGCAACCGAGAGACAGGCCGCGGCTACACCTTC.

The rearrangement joins TRBV6-5 to TRBJ1-2, with D maybe TRBD1 (5 bases). Looked up from germline, CDR1 is MNHEY and CDR2 is SVGAGI. V was trimmed by 2 bases and J by 0 bases, leaving 10 bases between them. CDR3 length equals 15 residues. The CDR3 reads CASSYPGTSNYGYTF. The CDR3 DNA reads TGTGCCAGCAGTTACCCTGGGACTTCTAACTATGGCTACACCTTC.

The rearrangement uses TRBV3-1 (or the pseudogene TRBV3-2) and TRBJ1-4; TRBD1 agrees at 9 bases. Looked up from germline, CDR1 is LGHDT and CDR2 is YNNKEL (reference sequence). V gave up 6 bases and J gave up 7 bases; unmatched junction bases: 3. The CDR3 is 13 amino acids. CDR3 DNA: TGTGCCAGCAGTCAGGACAGGGGTGAAAAACTGTTTTTT. It specifies CASSQDRGEKLFF.

The CDR3 DNA is TGTGCCAGCAGCGGAGGTTTAGGGGCCGGGGAAAAACTGTTTTTT. This gives the protein CASSGGLGAGEKLFF. The J gene is TRBJ1-4, the V gene TRBV3-1 (or the pseudogene TRBV3-2), with a possible D match to TRBD1 (5 bases). V shed 5 bases and J shed 8 bases, with 18 bases lying between them. Germline values: CDR1 LGHDT, CDR2 YNNKEL (reference sequence). The CDR3 is 15 amino acids.

The chain couples TRBV5-6 to TRBJ2-3, with D possibly TRBD1 on 6 matching bases. The CDR3 is 16 amino acids. With 3 bases removed from V and 2 bases from J, the gap between germline ends came to 16 bases. The germline V gene encodes CDR1 SGHDT and CDR2 YYEEEE. CDR3 amino acids: CASSSTGQLFTDTQYF. The CDR3, as DNA: TGTGCCAGCAGCTCAACCGGACAGTTATTCACAGATACGCAGTATTTT.

The rearrangement joins TRBV29-1 to TRBJ1-1; 7 bases align to TRBD1. Looked up from germline, CDR1 is SQVTM and CDR2 is ANQGSEA. V shed 5 bases, J shed 0 bases, and the junction held 6 bases outside the gene matches. CDR3 length equals 14 residues. The CDR3 sequence is CSVRQGGMNTEAFF. CDR3 sequence (DNA): TGCAGCGTTAGGCAGGGGGGCATGAACACTGAAGCTTTCTTT.

The chain joins TRBV12-3 or TRBV12-4 to TRBJ2-1, with 8 positions matching TRBD1. Losses at the gene ends were 0 bases for V and 15 bases for J; bases not matched to a gene: 7. The length of the CDR3 is 13 residues. CDR3 DNA sequence: TGTGCCAGCAGTTTAGCCTCCGGGACAGGATGGTTCTTC. Its translation is CASSLASGTGWFF.

The genes are TRBV5-8 and TRBJ2-1; D unclear. The V and J ends lost 4 bases and 7 bases respectively, with 6 bases between them. The V gene's germline CDR1 is SGHTS and CDR2 YDEGEE. The CDR3 is 11 residues long. CDR3 loop: CASSRSNEQFF. The CDR3 DNA follows: TGTGCCAGCAGCCGGAGTAATGAGCAGTTCTTC.

This sequence joins TRBV30 and TRBJ1-1; D not certain. V was trimmed by 4 bases and J by 0 bases, leaving 6 bases between them. CDR1 is GTSNPN and CDR2 is SVGIG in the germline V gene (reference sequence). The CDR3 has 12 amino acids. The CDR3 reads CAWTHLNTEAFF. The DNA for the CDR3 is TGTGCCTGGACACACCTGAACACTGAAGCTTTCTTT. Variable domain in full (rest from reference TRBV30 and TRBJ1-1): SQTIHQWPATLVQPVGSPLSLECTVEGTSNPNLYWYRQAAGRGLQLLFYSVGIGQISSEVPQNLSASRPQDRQFILSSKKLLLSDSGFYLCAWTHLNTEAFFGQGTRLTVV.

The gene calls are TRBV6-1 and TRBJ1-5, with a weak D call TRBD1 (5 bases). The CDR3 runs 15 residues. Germline V gene sequence: CDR1 MNHNS, CDR2 SASEGT. V was pared by 3 bases and J by 0 bases, with 9 bases between. The CDR3 nucleotides are TGTGCCAGCAGTGACAGGGCTTATAGCAATCAGCCCCAGCATTTT. This encodes CASSDRAYSNQPQHF.

The chain uses TRBV5-4 and TRBJ1-1, with a weak D call TRBD1 (5 bases). CDR1 and CDR2 (germline): SGHNT, YYREEE (reference sequence). Trimming stripped 6 bases from V and 3 bases from J, with 15 bases between. The CDR3 totals 14 residues. CDR3 DNA: TGTGCCAGCACCTTAACCGGGGGGGACACTGAAGCTTTCTTT. Protein sequence: CASTLTGGDTEAFF.

This sequence joins TRBV19 and TRBJ1-5; D may be TRBD1 (6 bases). This CDR3 is built from 13 residues. CDR1 is LNHDA, CDR2 SQIVND, per germline (reference sequence). Trimming shortened V by 8 bases and J by 5 bases, and 13 bases separated the two germline ends. The CDR3 protein is CASREQGYQPQHF. DNA of the CDR3: TGTGCCAGTCGGGAACAGGGCTATCAGCCCCAGCATTTT.

This clone appeared a single time. Additional DNA sequences in this sample encode the identical CDR3. The V call is TRBV5-1, the J call TRBJ1-5; D possibly corresponds to TRBD1 (6 bases). V was clipped by 0 bases and J by 4 bases, with 8 bases between them. The CDR3 extends over 14 amino acids. Germline CDR1 is SGHRS and CDR2 is YFSETQ. CDR3 in DNA: TGCGCCAGCAGCTTGGTAGGGGGAAATCAGCCCCAGCATTTT. It encodes CASSLVGGNQPQHF.

For this clone: Other nucleotide sequences from this sample produce the same CDR3. The chain uses TRBV7-2 and TRBJ2-3; tentative D call: TRBD1 (6 bases). The CDR3 is 13 residues long. The germline gives CDR1 SGHTA, CDR2 FQGNSA. V was clipped by 0 bases and J by 5 bases, with 6 bases between them. The CDR3 coding sequence is TGTGCCAGCAGCTTAGCAGGGGGAGATACGCAGTATTTT. As protein: CASSLAGGDTQYF.